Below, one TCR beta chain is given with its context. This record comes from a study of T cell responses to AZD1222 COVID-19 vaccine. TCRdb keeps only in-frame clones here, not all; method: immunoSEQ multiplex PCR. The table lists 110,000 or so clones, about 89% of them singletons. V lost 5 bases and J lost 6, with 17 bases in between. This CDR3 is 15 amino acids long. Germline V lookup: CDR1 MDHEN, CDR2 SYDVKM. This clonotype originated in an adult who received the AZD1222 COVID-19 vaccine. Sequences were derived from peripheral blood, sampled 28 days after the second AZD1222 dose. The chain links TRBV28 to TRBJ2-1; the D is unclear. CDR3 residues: CASSPPGQKGNEQFF. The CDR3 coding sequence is TGTGCCAGCAGTCCGCCCGGGCAGAAGGGCAATGAGCAGTTCTTC.